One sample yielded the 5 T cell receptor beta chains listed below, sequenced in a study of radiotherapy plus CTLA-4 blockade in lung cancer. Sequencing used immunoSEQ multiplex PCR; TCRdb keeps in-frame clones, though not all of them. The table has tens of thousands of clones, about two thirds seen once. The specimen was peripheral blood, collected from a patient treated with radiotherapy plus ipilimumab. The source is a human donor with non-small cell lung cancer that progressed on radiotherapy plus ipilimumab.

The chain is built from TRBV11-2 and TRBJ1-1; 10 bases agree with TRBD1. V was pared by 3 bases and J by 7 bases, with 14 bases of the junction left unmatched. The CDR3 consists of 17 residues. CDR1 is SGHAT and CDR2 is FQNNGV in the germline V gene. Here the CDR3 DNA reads TGTGCCAGCAGCTTGAAACTTCCGGGACAGGGGAAAATTGAAGCTTTCTTT. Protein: CASSLKLPGQGKIEAFF.

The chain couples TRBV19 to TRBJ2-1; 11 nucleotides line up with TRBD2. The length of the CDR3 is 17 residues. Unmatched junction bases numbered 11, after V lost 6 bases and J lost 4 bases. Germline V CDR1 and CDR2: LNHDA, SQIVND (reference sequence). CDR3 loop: CASRGGLAGGRYNEQFF. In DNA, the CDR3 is TGTGCCAGTAGAGGGGGGCTAGCGGGAGGTCGTTACAATGAGCAGTTCTTC.

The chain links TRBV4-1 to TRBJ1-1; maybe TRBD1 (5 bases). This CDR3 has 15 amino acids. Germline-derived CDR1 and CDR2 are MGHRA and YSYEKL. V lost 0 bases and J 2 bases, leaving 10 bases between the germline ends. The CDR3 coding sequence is TGCGCCAGCAGCCAAGAGGCCAGGGCTAACACTGAAGCTTTCTTT. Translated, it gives CASSQEARANTEAFF.

CDR3 protein: CGSAAGNTIYF. The CDR3, as DNA: TGCGGCTCCGCCGCTGGAAACACCATATATTTT. J is TRBJ1-3 and V is TRBV20-1; D not resolved. Looked up from germline, CDR1 is DFQATT and CDR2 is SNEGSKA (reference sequence). This CDR3 contains 11 residues.

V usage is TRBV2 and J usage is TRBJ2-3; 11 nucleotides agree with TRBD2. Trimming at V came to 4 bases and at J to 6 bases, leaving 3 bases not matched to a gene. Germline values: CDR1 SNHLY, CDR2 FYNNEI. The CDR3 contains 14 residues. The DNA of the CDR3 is TGTGCCAGCAGTGTTAGCGGGGGGGCCGATACGCAGTATTTT. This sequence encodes CASSVSGGADTQYF.